This TCR beta chain was captured by sequencing in a study of OX40 agonist ivuxolimab in advanced cancers. Study-wide context: Three dose-escalation patients had partial responses: one with hepatocellular carcinoma and two with cutaneous melanoma.

Profiling relied on immunoSEQ multiplex PCR, and the TCRdb table lists in-frame clones only, not all of them. This repertoire shows roughly 40,000 clones, around 80% found once; its top ten account for less than 2%. Trimming removed 7 bases from V and 4 bases from J, with 25 bases in between. The CDR3 contains 17 residues. Per the germline V gene, CDR1 is ENHRY and CDR2 is SYGVKD. The chain couples TRBV10-3 to TRBJ1-2; D might be TRBD1 (6 bases). Here the sequenced sample was CD4+ or CD8+ T cells sorted from blood, taken in a trial of the OX40 agonist ivuxolimab. This TCR came from an adult with an advanced solid tumor such as melanoma, head and neck, liver or kidney cancer. The CDR3 protein is CAIMGGAGMVGRYGYTF. Here the CDR3 DNA reads TGTGCCATCATGGGGGGCGCAGGGATGGTAGGTCGCTATGGCTACACCTTC.